This is a list of T cell receptor beta chains from one sample in a study of CD8+CD57+ T cells in acquired aplastic anemia. A single record per CDR3 protein comes from TCRdb applying MiXCR to the reads. The table lists about 220,000 distinct CDR3 sequences, 34% of them singletons. The specimen sequenced was sorted CD4+, CD8+, or CD8+CD57+ T cells (not recorded which) from PBMCs. These receptors all come from a human donor in good health, serving as a control. CDR3s leave out the opening cysteine and the closing phenylalanine or tryptophan. Each record gives: clone size, V gene, CDR3 length, CDR3 protein. Clone size, where shown, is once, few, many, or a class for clones that have expanded.

>-|TRBV15|13
ATSRTTGAYNEQF
>-|TRBV29-1|12
SVDWGGSYNEQF
>many|TRBV3-1|12
ASSQDEGRDEQY
>-|TRBV30|12
AWSFGQANTEAF
>-|TRBV10-3|12
AISGRGTSYEQY
>few|TRBV3-1|13
ASSLDYLSYNEQF
>-|TRBV25-1|12
ASSDSGYQETQY
>few|TRBV11-2|13
ASSLHHPVNTEAF
>-|TRBV25-1|13
ASSPWTGAYNEQF
>many|TRBV5-1|12
ASSSGETNYGYT
>-|TRBV4-1|14
ASSRSLPANTGELF
>-|TRBV20-1|11
SALDRGLDTQY
>many|TRBV19|10
ASSNLNYGYT
>-|TRBV10-3|11
AISVDRGETQY
>many|TRBV9|16
ASSVVGAGGSSYNEQF
>-|TRBV29-1|11
SVRRGAVETQY
>few|TRBV19|9
ASSYGYEQY
>few|TRBV5-1|13
ASSLSGSSTDTQY
>few|TRBV11-3|12
ASSLLGVGGELF
>-|TRBV24-1|14
ATSDLPLWTGGGYT
>many|TRBV12-3/TRBV12-4|12
ASSLEGFEQKLF
>-|TRBV6-5|12
ASSYSILSDEQF
>many|TRBV20-1|10
SAPGHYAEAF
>few|TRBV6-5|13
ASSYSLGQIGGYT
>-|TRBV5-1|12
ASSFGSANEKLF
>many|TRBV2|14
ASSERLRGQGEKLF
>-|TRBV15|10
ATSSDTGTSN
>-|TRBV7-4|12
ASRADPSTDTQY
>many|TRBV7-9|12
ASSTPRGDTEAF
>few|TRBV5-1|11
ASSLAPWNEQF
>-|TRBV14|14
ASSPQAGGIRNEQF
>few|TRBV6-1|12
ASSTSLGYNEQF
>-|TRBV30|12
AWSVIWDFSGYT
>-|TRBV7-3|14
ASSSVTGGSNNEQF